These 11 T cell receptor beta chains originate from one sample sequenced in a study of tumor-infiltrating lymphocytes in primary liver carcinoma. Joint extraction of RNA and DNA used roughly 19-32 mg of bulk tissue that was unsorted. Researchers generated TCR beta cDNA from approximately 450 ng of total RNA, relying on a constant-region primer. A slightly modified ARM-PCR protocol with three nested multiplex PCR rounds produced these TCR beta libraries. Primers for the first two PCR rounds were TRBV1-TRBV30 forward primers and a C-beta reverse primer (10 cycles per round). Each CDR3 protein is one row after TCRdb ran MiXCR on the multiplex PCR reads. The sample lists 90,000 to 150,000 distinct CDR3 sequences, approximately 70% seen once, with over 7% in the top ten. Sequences were obtained from liver tumor tissue from sampling region 1. Subset reported: tumor region T1, superior pole. The receptors were gathered from an older woman with primary liver carcinoma and hepatitis B virus infection.

This clonotype was observed at least ten times. V gene TRBV5-1 combines with J gene TRBJ2-3; 13 bases match TRBD2. CDR1 is SGHRS and CDR2 is YFSETQ in the germline V gene. This CDR3 is 16 amino acids long. Trimming at V came to 3 bases and at J to 5 bases, leaving 6 bases not matched to a gene. CDR3 nucleotide sequence: TGCGCCAGCAGCTCGAGACTAGCGGGGGGCCTAGATACGCAGTATTTT. Protein product: CASSSRLAGGLDTQYF. The full variable domain, rest sourced from reference TRBV5-1 and TRBJ2-3, is KAGVTQTPRYLIKTRGQQVTLSCSPISGHRSVSWYQQTPGQGLQFLFEYFSETQRNKGNFPGRFSGRQFSNSRSEMNVSTLELGDSALYLCASSSRLAGGLDTQYFGPGTRLTVL.

The rearrangement uses TRBV30 and TRBJ1-1, with 8 bases aligning to TRBD1. V was pared by 2 bases and J by 1 base, with 6 bases of the junction left unmatched. CDR3 length equals 15 residues. Germline CDR1 reads GTSNPN; CDR2 reads SVGIG (reference sequence). The CDR3 DNA reads as TGTGCCTGGAGTAGCGACAGGGGTGGGAACACTGAAGCTTTCTTT. Its translation: CAWSSDRGGNTEAFF. Full variable domain (outside the CDR3, taken from reference TRBV30 and TRBJ1-1): SQTIHQWPATLVQPVGSPLSLECTVEGTSNPNLYWYRQAAGRGLQLLFYSVGIGQISSEVPQNLSASRPQDRQFILSSKKLLLSDSGFYLCAWSSDRGGNTEAFFGQGTRLTVV.

This clonotype was seen repeatedly, ten times or more. The gene calls are TRBV29-1 and TRBJ2-1, with 12 bases matching TRBD1. The CDR3 is made up of 17 amino acids. CDR1 SQVTM and CDR2 ANQGSEA come from the germline V gene. J lost 9 bases, V lost 5 bases, and 17 bases had no gene match. The CDR3: CSVSKRPGQGAGGEQFF. The CDR3 DNA sequence: TGCAGCGTTTCTAAACGCCCGGGACAGGGGGCAGGGGGTGAGCAGTTCTTC.

V is TRBV10-3 and J is TRBJ1-5; 7 bases align to TRBD1. J gave up 2 bases and V 6 bases, and 4 bases lay outside the gene matches. CDR1 ENHRY and CDR2 SYGVKD come from the germline V gene. This CDR3 is built from 14 residues. CDR3 loop: CAISDTGGNQPQHF. Written as DNA, the CDR3 is TGTGCCATCAGCGATACAGGGGGCAATCAGCCCCAGCATTTT.

A note on this clonotype: Compared with germline, one end of the junction differs, possibly owing to a read error. The genes are TRBV11-2 and TRBJ2-1; no clear D gene. The CDR3 has 16 amino acids. Germline V lookup: CDR1 SGHAT, CDR2 FQNNGV. The DNA for the CDR3 is TGTGCCAGCAGCTTTGAGAGGCTAACCTTTTACAATGATCAGTTCTTC. Its translation is CASSFERLTFYNDQFF.

A word on this clonotype: It may be a read error: a sequence one base away is much more abundant. The rearrangement links TRBV12-3 or TRBV12-4 to TRBJ2-7, with TRBD1 identical over 8 bases. The CDR3 is made up of 14 amino acids. J gave up 5 bases and V 7 bases, and 10 bases lay outside the gene matches. The DNA of the CDR3 is TGTGCCAGCAAGCTGACAGGGGAACCTCACGAGCAGTACTTC. Protein sequence: CASKLTGEPHEQYF.

This clonotype was observed a handful of times. A much larger clone lies a single base off, so this may be a read error. This rearrangement joins TRBV29-1 to TRBJ2-1; 8 bases map to TRBD2. CDR1 SQVTM and CDR2 ANQGSEA come from the germline V gene. Trimming at V came to 8 bases and at J to 2 bases, leaving 11 bases not matched to a gene. This CDR3 is 15 amino acids long. CDR3 protein: CSIGGDSGTYNEQFF. The CDR3 coding sequence is TGCAGCATTGGGGGGGATAGCGGGACCTACAATGAGCAGTTCTTC.

On this clonotype: Being one base from a much bigger clone, this may be a read error. The chain is built from TRBV7-9 and TRBJ2-2; 13 bases line up with TRBD2. CDR1 is SEHNR, CDR2 FQNEAQ, per germline (reference sequence). The CDR3 runs 16 residues. CDR3 in DNA: TGTGCCGGCAGCCGGACTAGCGGGGGACTCACCGGGGAGCTGTTTTTT. This gives the protein CAGSRTSGGLTGELFF.

The chain joins TRBV19 to TRBJ1-5, with 7 bases matching TRBD1. Germline CDR1 reads LNHDA; CDR2 reads SQIVND (reference sequence). The CDR3 has 14 amino acids. J was trimmed by 5 bases and V by 4 bases; bases with no gene match: 5. The CDR3 sequence: CASSTGGRDQPQHF. Written as DNA, the CDR3 is TGTGCCAGTAGTACAGGGGGTAGGGATCAGCCCCAGCATTTT. The variable domain in full, with the rest retrieved from reference TRBV19 and TRBJ1-5, is DGGITQSPKYLFRKEGQNVTLSCEQNLNHDAMYWYRQDPGQGLRLIYYSQIVNDFQKGDIAEGYSVSREKKESFPLTVTSAQKNPTAFYLCASSTGGRDQPQHFGDGTRLSIL.

As to this clonotype: A single base separates this from a much larger clone, so it may be a read error. The rearrangement uses TRBV4-1 and TRBJ2-1; perhaps D is TRBD1 or TRBD2 (5 bases each). The CDR3 is made up of 15 amino acids. Trimming pared 6 bases from V and 6 bases from J, leaving 18 bases between. Germline values: CDR1 MGHRA, CDR2 YSYEKL. The CDR3 nucleotides read TGCGCCAGCAGGAAAACGGGGACCTTGGGCAATGAGCAGTTCTTC. Translating it yields CASRKTGTLGNEQFF.

The V call is TRBV6-5, the J call TRBJ2-7; the match to TRBD2 covers 9 bases. The CDR3 has 14 amino acids. The germline V gene has CDR1 MNHEY and CDR2 SVGAGI. V gave up 9 bases and J gave up 4 bases; unmatched junction bases: 10. CDR3 DNA sequence: TGTGCCAGGAGTAAAGCGGGAGGTCCATACGAGCAGTACTTC. This translates into CARSKAGGPYEQYF.